This TCR beta chain was sequenced during a study of cytomegalovirus exposure and HLA in healthy donors. V was cut by 2 bases and J by 15 bases, with 17 bases left in between. Per the germline V gene, CDR1 is GTSNPN and CDR2 is SVGIG (reference sequence). CDR3 length: 12 amino acids. This clone was seen a few times. PCR primers comprised 60 Vbeta and 13 Jbeta primers. Assay used: immunoSEQ multiplex PCR; TCRdb lists only in-frame clones, some missing. The sample includes around 120,000 clones, 75% to 90% of them seen just once. Sequencing was performed on PBMCs. The receptor comes from a female donor in good health and CMV-seropositive. The gene calls are TRBV30 and TRBJ2-1; tentatively, D is TRBD2 (5 bases). The CDR3 sequence: CAWSPADPWGFF. In DNA, the CDR3 is TGTGCCTGGAGTCCAGCGGACCCCTGGGGGTTCTTC.